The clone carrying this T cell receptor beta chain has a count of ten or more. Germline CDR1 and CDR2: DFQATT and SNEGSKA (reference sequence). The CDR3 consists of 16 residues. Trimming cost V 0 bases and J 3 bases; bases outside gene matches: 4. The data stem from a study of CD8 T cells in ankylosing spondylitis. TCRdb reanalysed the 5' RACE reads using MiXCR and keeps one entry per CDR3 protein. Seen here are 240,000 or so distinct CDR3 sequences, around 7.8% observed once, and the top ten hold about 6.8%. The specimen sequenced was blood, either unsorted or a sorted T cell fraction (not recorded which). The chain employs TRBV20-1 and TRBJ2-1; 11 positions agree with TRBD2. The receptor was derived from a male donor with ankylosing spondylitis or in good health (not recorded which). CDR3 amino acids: CSARDLGLADYNEQFF. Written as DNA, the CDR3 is TGCAGTGCTAGAGATCTGGGACTAGCGGACTACAATGAGCAGTTCTTC.